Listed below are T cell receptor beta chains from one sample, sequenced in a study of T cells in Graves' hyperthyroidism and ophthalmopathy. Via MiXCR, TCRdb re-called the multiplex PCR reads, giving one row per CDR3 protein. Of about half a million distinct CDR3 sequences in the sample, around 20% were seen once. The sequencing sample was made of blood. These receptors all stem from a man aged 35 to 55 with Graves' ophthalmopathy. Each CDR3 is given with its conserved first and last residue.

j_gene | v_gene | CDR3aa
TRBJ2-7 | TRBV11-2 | CASSLNNRGGEQYF
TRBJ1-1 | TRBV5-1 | CASSSEGLNTEAFF
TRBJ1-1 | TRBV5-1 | CASSPGPWNTEAFF
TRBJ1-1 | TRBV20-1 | CSAKPNTEAFF
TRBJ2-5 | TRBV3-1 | CASSLGQLGLETQYF
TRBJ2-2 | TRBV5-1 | CASSISGDTGELFF
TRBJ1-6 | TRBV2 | CASKLDRLNSPLHF
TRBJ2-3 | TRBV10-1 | CASSDISRDTQYF
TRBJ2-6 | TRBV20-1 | CSASLSGANVLTF
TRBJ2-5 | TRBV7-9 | CASSSRTAQETQYF
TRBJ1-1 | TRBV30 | CAWAGGLTEAFF
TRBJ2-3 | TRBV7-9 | CASSFPSERTDTQYF
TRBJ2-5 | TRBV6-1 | CASSQDCRETQYF
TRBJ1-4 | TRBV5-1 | CASSLQGAINEKLFF
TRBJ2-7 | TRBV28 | CASSYDRTSSYEQYF
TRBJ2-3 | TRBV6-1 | CASTPMTASTDTQYF
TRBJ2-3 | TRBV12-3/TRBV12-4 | CASSLAKLDTQYF
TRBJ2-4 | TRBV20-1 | CSALPGLENIQYF
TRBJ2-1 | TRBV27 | CASRRGGLFRVYNEQFF
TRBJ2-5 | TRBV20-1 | CSARDDASPGETQYF
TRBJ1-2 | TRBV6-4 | CASSLLTGANYGYTF
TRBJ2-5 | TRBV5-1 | CASSLNQDRGLGETQYF
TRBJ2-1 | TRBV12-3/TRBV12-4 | CASTSWRGRVYNEQFF
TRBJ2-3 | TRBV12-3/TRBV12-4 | CASSLRNPSTDTQYF
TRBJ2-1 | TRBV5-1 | CASSSSLLAGANEQFF
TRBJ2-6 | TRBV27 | CASSSGPGASGANVLTF
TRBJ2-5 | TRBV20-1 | CSAREVLAGLLETQYF
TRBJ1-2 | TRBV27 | CASTQKYSGTGVYGYTF
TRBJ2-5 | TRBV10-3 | CAIGRQGAGETQYF
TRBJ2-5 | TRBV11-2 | CASSWRGQGQETQYF
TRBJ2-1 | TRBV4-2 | CASSHISGNEQFF
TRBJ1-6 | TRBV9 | CASSVVPDNSPLHF
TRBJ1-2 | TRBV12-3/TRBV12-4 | CASTRSGQGAGGYTF
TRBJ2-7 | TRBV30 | CAWRGSGLTYEQYF
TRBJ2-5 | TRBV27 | CASHGGGTQYF
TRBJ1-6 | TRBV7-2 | CASSSAWGAPYSPLHF
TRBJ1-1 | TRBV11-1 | CASGLGESLEAFF
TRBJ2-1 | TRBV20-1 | CSAAGGRFNNEQFF
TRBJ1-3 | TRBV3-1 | CASSLTGTGGRNTIYF
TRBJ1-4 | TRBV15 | CATSRGRAPNEKLFF
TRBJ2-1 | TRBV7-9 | CASSLYGVYNEQFF
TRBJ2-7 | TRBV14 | CASSQDIGNSMNEQYF
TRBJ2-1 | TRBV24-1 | CATSGVGLAGNNEQFF
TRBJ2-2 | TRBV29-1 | CSVFESGFEAGELFF
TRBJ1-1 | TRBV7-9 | CASSLGQYEAFF
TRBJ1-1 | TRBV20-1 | CSAEEAWKNTEAFF
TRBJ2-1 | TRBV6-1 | CASSFRRGTEGEQFF
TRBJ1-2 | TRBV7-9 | CASSDDWKYGYTF
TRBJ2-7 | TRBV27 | CARRTDTSYEQYF
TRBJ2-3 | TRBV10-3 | CAISEFVSPDTQYF
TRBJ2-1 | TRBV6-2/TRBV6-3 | CASSPAAAGGYYEQFF
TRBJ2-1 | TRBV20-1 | CSAISGRGYNEQFF
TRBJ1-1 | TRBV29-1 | CSVGTGGGKAFF
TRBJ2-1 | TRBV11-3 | CASSLSPVSLDEQFF
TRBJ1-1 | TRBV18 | CASSPRDGNTEAFF
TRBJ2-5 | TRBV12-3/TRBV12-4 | CASSSQETQETQYF
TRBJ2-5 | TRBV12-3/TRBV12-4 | CASSLNAGAGETQYF